A selection of T cell receptor beta chains follows, all from one sample in a study of blood T cell repertoires in COVID-19. Profiling relied on immunoSEQ multiplex PCR, and the TCRdb table lists in-frame clones only, not all of them. The data contain roughly 250,000 clones, around 89% of them seen just once; the ten biggest clones take up 0.85% to 0.9%. Sequencing was performed on PBMCs or T cells enriched from blood (not recorded which). All receptors derive from a man in his fifties or sixties who had been exposed to COVID-19. Each CDR3 is given with its conserved first and last residue. The D gene is left open where the match is weak. The listing skips clone size in some rows; elsewhere it reads once, few, many or a size class.

clone size	V gene	D gene	J gene	CDR3 DNA	CDR3 protein
once	TRBV7-3	-	TRBJ1-6	TGTGCCAGCAGCTTAGGAGGGAGGAGCGGTTCACCCCTCCACTTT	CASSLGGRSGSPLHF
-	TRBV11-2	-	TRBJ1-2	TGTGCCAGCAGCTCCGACCAGCGCTATGGCTACACCTTC	CASSSDQRYGYTF
-	TRBV5-1	-	TRBJ1-1	TGCGCCAGCAGCTTGGAGGGGGTTTACACTGAAGCTTTCTTT	CASSLEGVYTEAFF
-	TRBV15	-	TRBJ1-5	TGTGCCACCAGCAGAGACGCAGGGATGATTGAGCCCCAGCATTTT	CATSRDAGMIEPQHF
-	TRBV30	-	TRBJ1-1	TGTGCCTGGAGCCTGAGGTATTGGAGGGACGGCCGGAACACTGAAGCTTTCTTT	CAWSLRYWRDGRNTEAFF
-	TRBV28	TRBD1	TRBJ1-3	TGTGCCAGCAGTTCTTCAGGGGGCAGTGGAAACACCATATATTTT	CASSSSGGSGNTIYF
once	TRBV2	-	TRBJ1-2	TGTGCCAGCAGTAGGGGTTTTGGCTACACCTTC	CASSRGFGYTF
-	TRBV4-2	-	TRBJ2-2	TGTGCCAGCAGCCAACTGGGGGACTCCCCCACCGGGGAGCTGTTTTTT	CASSQLGDSPTGELFF
-	TRBV11-3	TRBD2	TRBJ2-5	TGTGCCAGCAGCTTATATCGAAGCGGGAGTAAGGAGACCCAGTACTTC	CASSLYRSGSKETQYF
-	TRBV30	-	TRBJ2-1	TGTGCCTGGAGTGTAAGCGGCTACAATGAGCAGTTCTTC	CAWSVSGYNEQFF
-	TRBV27	-	TRBJ1-3	TGTGCCAGCAGTTTGATGAGGGGAAACACCATATATTTT	CASSLMRGNTIYF
-	TRBV5-1	TRBD1	TRBJ1-6	TGCGCCAGCAGCCCGGGACAGCCCTATTCACCCCTCCACTTT	CASSPGQPYSPLHF
-	TRBV30	-	TRBJ1-1	TGTGCCTGGAGTATAGGACAGCAGAACACTGAAGCTTTCTTT	CAWSIGQQNTEAFF
-	TRBV18	-	TRBJ1-2	TGTGCCAGCTCACCTCAGGACAGATATGGCTACACCTTC	CASSPQDRYGYTF
-	TRBV3-1/TRBV3-2	-	TRBJ2-1	TGTGCCAGCAGCCCACGGGAGCGGACCTACAATGAGCAGTTCTTC	CASSPRERTYNEQFF
-	TRBV18	TRBD1	TRBJ2-7	TGTGCCAGCTCACCTCCGACAGGGGTATACGAGCAGTACTTC	CASSPPTGVYEQYF
-	TRBV29-1	-	TRBJ1-5	TGCAGCATCACACAGGGAGTCAATCAGCCCCAGCATTTT	CSITQGVNQPQHF
once	TRBV4-1	TRBD1	TRBJ2-2	TGCGCCAGCAGCCCCCACCGGGACAGGGGGACCGGGGAGCTGTTTTTT	CASSPHRDRGTGELFF
-	TRBV4-1	-	TRBJ1-5	TGCGCCAGCAGCCAAGGCCTACAGAGCAATCAGCCCCAGCATTTT	CASSQGLQSNQPQHF
-	TRBV18	-	TRBJ2-1	TGTGCCAGCTCACCACCGTCGACAGACAATGAGCAGTTCTTC	CASSPPSTDNEQFF
-	TRBV6-5	TRBD1	TRBJ2-7	TGTGCCAGCAGTTTTGGGCAGGGGGACTACGAGCAGTACTTC	CASSFGQGDYEQYF
-	TRBV30	-	TRBJ1-6	TGTGCCTGGAGTGAGGGGTTCGGCAGGCGATATAATTCACCCCTCCACTTT	CAWSEGFGRRYNSPLHF
-	TRBV7-9	-	TRBJ1-2	TGTGCCAGCAGCTTAGAGGAGAACTATGGCTACACCTTC	CASSLEENYGYTF
-	TRBV30	-	TRBJ1-4	TGTGCCTGGAGAGCCACCGTTGGGTGGAGGTCTAATGAAAAACTGTTTTTT	CAWRATVGWRSNEKLFF
-	TRBV7-2	TRBD1	TRBJ1-4	TGTGCCAGCAGCTTAAGATGGGACAGCCTCAATGAAAAACTGTTTTTT	CASSLRWDSLNEKLFF
-	TRBV24-1	-	TRBJ2-2	TGTGCCACCAGTGATTTAGCGGGCGGCTACGCGAACACCGGGGAGCTGTTTTTT	CATSDLAGGYANTGELFF
-	TRBV9	-	TRBJ1-5	TGTGCCAGCAGCACAGGGACGGATTCGTCCCAGCATTTT	CASSTGTDSSQHF
-	TRBV5-1	-	TRBJ2-5	TGCGCCAGCAATCGGGGTCGGGGCCAAGAGACCCAGTACTTC	CASNRGRGQETQYF
-	TRBV19	TRBD2	TRBJ2-7	TGTGCCAGTAGTTCGGCTAGCGGGGCCTACGAGCAGTACTTC	CASSSASGAYEQYF
-	TRBV18	-	TRBJ2-5	TGTGCCAGCTCACCAAGCATGACAGTGGGGACCCAGTACTTC	CASSPSMTVGTQYF
-	TRBV6-5	-	TRBJ1-2	TGTGCCAGCAGGGATCCGGGACACCAACTATATGGCTACACCTTC	CASRDPGHQLYGYTF
few	TRBV6-1	TRBD1	TRBJ1-4	TGTGCCAGCAGTGAAGGGGGACAGGGGAGCGAAAAACTGTTTTTT	CASSEGGQGSEKLFF
-	TRBV4-2	TRBD2	TRBJ2-5	TGTGCCAGCAGCCCTGGGACTAGCGGGGCGGAAGAGACCCAGTACTTC	CASSPGTSGAEETQYF
-	TRBV28	-	TRBJ1-2	TGTGCCAGCAGTTTACAGGAAGCGGGCGGCTACACCTTC	CASSLQEAGGYTF
-	TRBV29-1	-	TRBJ1-2	TGCAGCGTTGGGGCGAATCGAGGGTATGGCTACACCTTC	CSVGANRGYGYTF
-	TRBV10-1	-	TRBJ2-1	TGCGCCAGCAGTGATAGTAAGGACAACTACAATGAGCAGTTCTTC	CASSDSKDNYNEQFF
-	TRBV7-3	-	TRBJ1-1	TGTGCCAGCAGCTCGACAGTGAACACTGAAGCTTTCTTT	CASSSTVNTEAFF
-	TRBV9	-	TRBJ1-1	TGTGCCAGCAGACCATTCCCAGGAGGGAACACTGAAGCTTTCTTT	CASRPFPGGNTEAFF
-	TRBV3-1/TRBV3-2	TRBD2	TRBJ2-1	TGTGCCAGCAGCCGAGGACTAGCGGGGAACCACAATGAGCAGTTCTTC	CASSRGLAGNHNEQFF
-	TRBV5-4	TRBD2	TRBJ2-3	TGTGCCAGCAGCCGCGCTACTAGCGGGGGCCTTGCAACAGATACGCAGTATTTT	CASSRATSGGLATDTQYF
-	TRBV15	TRBD1	TRBJ1-2	TGTGCCACCAGCCCCCAGGGGGGACAGGGTGGCTATGGCTACACCTTC	CATSPQGGQGGYGYTF
-	TRBV9	TRBD1	TRBJ2-2	TGTGCCAGCAGCGTAGTTGGGACAGGGAAATCCGGGGAGCTGTTTTTT	CASSVVGTGKSGELFF
-	TRBV21-1	-	TRBJ1-4	-	CASSGGRTQKKYTCRGNEKLFF
once	TRBV5-1	TRBD2	TRBJ2-1	TGCGCCAGCAGCACCGCTTTAGGGAGGGATCGGAATGAGCAGTTCTTC	CASSTALGRDRNEQFF
-	TRBV7-9	-	TRBJ1-1	TGTGCCAGCAGAACCCGACTAAGCCGGCTTGGTGAGAACACTGAAGCTTTCTTT	CASRTRLSRLGENTEAFF
once	TRBV6-6	-	TRBJ1-1	TGTGCCAGCAGTTACACAGGGATGAACACTGAAGCTTTCTTT	CASSYTGMNTEAFF
once	TRBV7-6	-	TRBJ1-5	TGTGCCAGCAGCTTAGCCGCGGGGGTTTTACAGCCCCAGCATTTT	CASSLAAGVLQPQHF
once	TRBV11-2	-	TRBJ2-5	TGTGCCAGCAGCTTCGGGGGAGGAGAGACCCAGTACTTC	CASSFGGGETQYF
-	TRBV4-2	-	TRBJ1-2	TGTGCCAGCAGCCAAGGTAACAGGAATTATGGCTACACCTTC	CASSQGNRNYGYTF
-	TRBV4-2	-	TRBJ2-1	TGTGCCAGCAGCCAAGTCTCGGGTTACAATGAGCAGTTCTTC	CASSQVSGYNEQFF
-	TRBV7-8	-	TRBJ1-1	TGTGCCAGCAGCAATTCAGGTGGCTCGTGGACTGAAGCTTTCTTT	CASSNSGGSWTEAFF
-	TRBV7-9	TRBD1	TRBJ1-2	TGTGCCAGCAGCTTTTGGACAGGGTCCTATGGCTACACCTTC	CASSFWTGSYGYTF
-	TRBV5-1	-	TRBJ2-1	TGCGCCAGCAGCTTGGCCATCGGGGGCTCCTACAATGAGCAGTTCTTC	CASSLAIGGSYNEQFF
-	TRBV20-1	-	TRBJ1-2	TGCAGTGCTAGAAATGGGGAGATGGGCTTC	CSARNGEMGF
once	TRBV4-1	-	TRBJ2-2	TGCGCCAGCAGCCGCTTGACACTTCCGAACACCGGGGAGCTGTTTTTT	CASSRLTLPNTGELFF